This TCR beta chain was retrieved from a study of cytomegalovirus exposure and HLA in healthy donors. Study results and limitations: It was only CMV serostatus that was available as immune exposure information.

Vbeta (60) and Jbeta (13) primers were used in the PCR. Sequencing was performed with immunoSEQ multiplex PCR; in TCRdb, only in-frame clones are kept and a portion is missing. The table lists some 100,000 clones, less than 65% of them singletons, with roughly 6% in the top ten. This clone appeared a single time. Antigen unknown. The source is a woman under 40 in good health and CMV-seropositive. Sequencing was performed on PBMCs.

The CDR3 spells CASSPSQGDRNGYTF. The DNA for the CDR3 is TGTGCCAGCTCACCGTCGCAGGGGGACCGTAATGGCTACACCTTC. The V and J genes are TRBV18 and TRBJ1-2, with 7 positions matching TRBD1. The CDR3 is made up of 15 amino acids. Looked up from germline, CDR1 is KGHSH and CDR2 is LQKENI. V shed 3 bases, J shed 6 bases, and the junction held 10 bases outside the gene matches.